A single sample gave rise to the 23 T cell receptor beta chains below, sequenced in a study of tissue T cells after allogeneic stem cell transplantation. Described time point: mouse harvest day 7 after allogeneic transplant. Each mouse received 10^7 T-cell-depleted marrow cells plus 10^6 splenic CD5+ T cells by tail vein. Generated by immunoSEQ multiplex PCR, the TCRdb table keeps only in-frame clones and is missing some. The sample holds 4,000 to 4,500 clones, roughly three fifths seen once. The sample taken for sequencing was spleen. The receptor set was obtained from a female BALB/c mouse given C57BL/6 T cells with graft-versus-host disease after an allogeneic hematopoietic cell transplant.

On this clone itself: Genes and germline are mouse. The read ends 1 residue early relative to the CDR3; the germline J gene fills the gap. This chain joins TRBV1 and TRBJ2-3; 9 nucleotides agree with TRBD1. Unmatched junction bases numbered 4, after V lost 0 bases and J lost 0 bases. The length of the CDR3 is 17 residues. Germline V gene data show CDR1 as NSQYPW and CDR2 as LRSPGD (reference sequence). The CDR3 region is CTCSADGTGNSAETLYF. CDR3 bases read: TGCACCTGCAGTGCAGATGGGACAGGGAATAGTGCAGAAACGCTGTAT. Complete variable domain (other parts from reference TRBV1 and TRBJ2-3): VTLLEQNPRWRLVPRGQAVNLRCILKNSQYPWMSWYQQDLQKQLQWLFTLRSPGDKEVKSLPGADYLATRVTDTELRLQVANMSQGRTLYCTCSADGTGNSAETLYFGSGTRLTVL.

The table lists this clone with a few counts. Gene names refer to mouse genes. The CDR3 goes on 1 residue after the read ends, and that part is filled in from the germline J gene. V gene TRBV3 combines with J gene TRBJ2-7; TRBD2 matches at 12 bases. The CDR3 extends over 14 amino acids. V was clipped by 5 bases and J by 4 bases; unmatched bases: 3. Germline CDR1 and CDR2: SNHLY and FYNGKV (reference sequence). The part of the CDR3 DNA that was read is TGTGCCAGCAGCCCCGGGACTGGGGGGTATGAACAGTAC. This translates into CASSPGTGGYEQY. The full CDR3 reads CASSPGTGGYEQYF.

With respect to this clone: Gene names are the mouse ones. The CDR3 is cut off 1 residue early in the read; its end comes from the germline J gene. This chain links TRBV2 with TRBJ2-3, with D maybe TRBD1 (6 bases). V dropped 0 bases and J dropped 1 base, with 11 bases sitting between them. The CDR3 extends over 16 amino acids. CDR1 and CDR2 from the germline V gene are LGHNA and YSYQKL. CDR3 bases read: TGTGCCAGCAGCCAAGATACGGCAGGGGGTGCAGAAACGCTGTAT. Amino acids: CASSQDTAGGAETLY. From start to end, the CDR3 is CASSQDTAGGAETLYF.

Of note for this clone: Germline and genes here are mouse. The read stops 1 residue short of the end of the CDR3; the missing end is completed from the germline J gene. The V call is TRBV26, the J call TRBJ2-3; no clear D. Germline V CDR1 and CDR2: KGHPV, FQNQEV (reference sequence). The CDR3 is 14 amino acids. Trimming took 3 bases from V and 1 from J, leaving 8 bases between them. CDR3 bases read: TGTGCCAGCAGTCTAGACGGAGGTGCAGAAACGCTGTAT. Its translation: CASSLDGGAETLY. Given in full, the CDR3 is CASSLDGGAETLYF.

To note about this clone: Genes here carry mouse names. CDR3 protein: CASSLGGGQNTLYF. The covered CDR3 bases are TGTGCCAGCAGTCTGGGGGGAGGTCAAAACACCTTGTAC. The gene calls are TRBV26 and TRBJ2-4, with D tentatively TRBD1 or TRBD2 (5 bases each). With the read ending 1 residue before the CDR3 end, the germline J gene is used to fill in that end. Trimming stripped 2 bases from V and 1 base from J, with 7 bases between. The germline CDR1 and CDR2 sequences are KGHPV and FQNQEV (reference sequence). This CDR3 is built from 14 residues.

On this clone: Genes and germline come from the mouse. The read terminates 1 residue before the CDR3 end, so the remaining end is supplied by the germline J gene. The chain uses TRBV16 and TRBJ2-5; perhaps TRBD2 as D (6 bases). Trimming removed 2 bases at V and 5 bases at J, with 11 bases between. The germline V gene encodes CDR1 SGHSA and CDR2 FRNQAP. The CDR3 totals 14 residues. The part of the CDR3 DNA that was read is TGTGCAAGCAGCTTACTGGGGTCCAGAGACACCCAGTAC. Translated: CASSLLGSRDTQY. The full CDR3 is CASSLLGSRDTQYF.

This clone was seen a few times. The gene symbols are mouse symbols. The read falls 1 residue short of the CDR3 end, and the missing part is taken from the germline J gene. The rearrangement joins TRBV16 to TRBJ1-4; D uncertain. The CDR3 spans 13 residues. V was clipped by 3 bases and J by 1 base, with 3 bases between them. The germline CDR1 and CDR2 sequences are SGHSA and FRNQAP. CDR3 amino acids: CASSFDSNERLFF. Incomplete CDR3 DNA: TGTGCAAGCAGCTTTGATTCCAACGAAAGATTATTT.

A remark on this clone: All gene names here are mouse names. The DNA ends 1 residue before the CDR3 does, and the rest of the CDR3 is filled in from the germline J gene. The gene calls are TRBV19 and TRBJ1-4; tentative D call: TRBD1 (6 bases). Trimming pared 3 bases from V and 0 bases from J, leaving 12 bases between. Germline loops: CDR1 FNHDT, CDR2 SITEND (reference sequence). This CDR3 comprises 16 residues. The sequenced CDR3 bases are TGTGCCAGCAGTAAGGGCAGGGGTTTTTCCAACGAAAGATTATTT. Amino acids: CASSKGRGFSNERLF. The CDR3 in its entirety is CASSKGRGFSNERLFF.

Details on this clone: All gene names here are mouse names. Coverage ceases 1 residue before the CDR3 finishes, and the germline J gene fills in the end. This chain joins TRBV26 and TRBJ2-5, with D possibly TRBD1 on 6 matching bases. The CDR3 has 14 amino acids. V lost 2 bases and J lost 3, with 9 bases in between. Per germline, CDR1 KGHPV and CDR2 FQNQEV (reference sequence). CDR3 DNA (partial): TGTGCCAGCAGTCTGACAGGGTGGCAAGACACCCAGTAC. Amino acid sequence: CASSLTGWQDTQY. The entire CDR3 protein reads CASSLTGWQDTQYF.

On this clone: Genes and germline come from the mouse. The sequence runs out 1 residue before the end of the CDR3; the remainder is reconstructed from the germline J gene. The V call is TRBV13-2, the J call TRBJ1-4; no firm D call. Germline V gene data show CDR1 as NNHNN and CDR2 as SYGAGS (reference sequence). V dropped 0 bases and J dropped 2 bases, with 8 bases sitting between them. The CDR3 totals 15 residues. The sequenced CDR3 bases are TGTGCCAGCGGTGATGGGGGAGGGTCCAACGAAAGATTATTT. Translating it yields CASGDGGGSNERLF. The entire CDR3 protein reads CASGDGGGSNERLFF.

This clone has only a few counts. Gene names follow the mouse nomenclature. Coverage ceases 1 residue before the CDR3 finishes, and the germline J gene fills in the end. The rearrangement joins TRBV14 to TRBJ2-3, with TRBD2 matching over 10 bases. The CDR3 extends over 16 amino acids. In germline, CDR1 is SGHDT, CDR2 FRDEAV. The V segment lost 1 base and the J segment 2 bases; nucleotides outside the gene matches: 4. The part of the CDR3 DNA that was read is TGTGCCAGCAGTTTCCCTGGGGGGGCTATTGCAGAAACGCTGTAT. Encoded protein: CASSFPGGAIAETLY. The full-length CDR3 reads as CASSFPGGAIAETLYF.

As for this clone: The genes and germline here are from mouse. Coverage ceases 1 residue before the CDR3 finishes, and the germline J gene fills in the end. The V and J genes are TRBV19 and TRBJ2-4, with TRBD2 as a possible D gene (7 bases). The germline CDR1 and CDR2 sequences are FNHDT and SITEND (reference sequence). Trimming stripped 4 bases from V and 2 bases from J, with 14 bases between. The CDR3 is 15 amino acids. CDR3 loop: CASSFMGGSQNTLYF. Partial CDR3 DNA: TGTGCCAGCAGTTTCATGGGGGGCTCTCAAAACACCTTGTAC.

On this clone: Gene names follow the mouse nomenclature. From the germline J gene comes the end of the CDR3, since the read stops 1 residue before it. The V gene is TRBV12-2, the J gene TRBJ2-4; possibly TRBD1 for D (6 bases). V lost 2 bases to trimming and J lost 0 bases, with 11 bases between them. The germline V gene encodes CDR1 SGHLS and CDR2 HYDKME. This CDR3 comprises 15 residues. The CDR3 loop is CASSPGQPSQNTLYF. Incomplete CDR3 DNA: TGTGCCAGCTCTCCCGGACAGCCTAGTCAAAACACCTTGTAC. The full variable domain, in which reference TRBV12-2 and TRBJ2-4 provide the parts outside the CDR3, is NSGVVQSPRYIIKGKGERSILKCIPISGHLSVAWYQQTQGQELKFFIQHYDKMERDKGNLPSRFSVQQFDDYHSEMNMSALELEDSAVYFCASSPGQPSQNTLYFGAGTRLSVL.

As to this clone: Gene labels here are mouse ones. The read halts 1 residue ahead of the CDR3 end, with the missing end drawn from the germline J gene. The chain has TRBV1 and TRBJ1-1; 8 nucleotides match TRBD1. V lost 0 bases and J lost 1; bases outside the gene matches: 7. The CDR3 is made up of 17 amino acids. Germline CDR1 reads NSQYPW; CDR2 reads LRSPGD (reference sequence). The DNA read from the CDR3 is TGCACCTGCAGTGCAGATGGCAGGGGGCGCGAAAACACAGAAGTCTTC. The encoded protein is CTCSADGRGRENTEVF. The CDR3, in full, reads CTCSADGRGRENTEVFF.

This clone appeared a few times. Gene names are the mouse ones. From the germline J gene comes the end of the CDR3, since the read stops 1 residue before it. This chain links TRBV13-1 with TRBJ1-4; D possibly corresponds to TRBD1 (5 bases). Germline V gene sequence: CDR1 NSHNY, CDR2 SYGAGN. The CDR3 totals 14 residues. Trimming took 3 bases from V and 1 from J, leaving 7 bases between them. The part of the CDR3 DNA that was read is TGTGCCAGCAGTGCAGGGAGTTCCAACGAAAGATTATTT. It yields the protein CASSAGSSNERLF. The full CDR3 is CASSAGSSNERLFF.

On this clone: Germline and genes here are mouse. Coverage ceases 1 residue before the CDR3 finishes, and the germline J gene fills in the end. The rearrangement links TRBV16 to TRBJ1-4; D not certain. CDR1 and CDR2 (germline): SGHSA, FRNQAP. CDR3 length equals 14 residues. Deletions cut 0 bases from V and 3 bases from J, with 5 bases between. CDR3 DNA, as far as it was read: TGTGCAAGCAGCTTAGAGACAACCAACGAAAGATTATTT. Protein: CASSLETTNERLF. The full CDR3 sequence reads CASSLETTNERLFF.

Note on this clone: Mouse germline and gene names are used. Sequencing ends 1 residue short of the CDR3 end; the germline J gene provides the rest. The chain couples TRBV26 to TRBJ1-2, with D uncertain. Germline CDR1 and CDR2: KGHPV and FQNQEV (reference sequence). CDR3 size: 13 residues. V lost 1 base and J 1 base, leaving 4 bases between the germline ends. The CDR3 is CASSLYGNSDYTF. CDR3 DNA (partial): TGTGCCAGCAGTCTGTATGGAAACTCCGACTACACC.

Of note for this clone: This sequence may be a read error, since a much larger clone differs from it by one base. The genes are named according to mouse. The read halts 1 residue ahead of the CDR3 end, with the missing end drawn from the germline J gene. The genes are TRBV12-2 and TRBJ2-5, with TRBD2 identical over 12 bases. CDR1 is SGHLS and CDR2 is HYDKME in the germline V gene. The CDR3 sequence is 16 residues long. CDR3: CASSPGTGGTQDIQYF. The CDR3 bases that were read are TGTGCCAGCTCCCCCGGGACTGGGGGGACCCAAGACATCCAGTAC.

Turning to this clone: Germline and genes: mouse. The CDR3: CASSLRGANSDYTF. The CDR3 DNA, read in part, is TGTGCCAGCTCTCTCAGGGGCGCAAACTCCGACTACACC. The chain couples TRBV12-1 to TRBJ1-2, with D perhaps matching TRBD1 (5 bases). The read is 1 residue too short to cover the CDR3 end, so that end is filled in from the germline J gene. Germline V gene lookup returns CDR1 SGHSN and CDR2 HYEKVE. Trimming pared 0 bases from V and 0 bases from J, leaving 7 bases between. This CDR3 is 14 amino acids long.

A note on this clone: Gene names refer to mouse genes. The CDR3 goes on 1 residue after the read ends, and that part is filled in from the germline J gene. This rearrangement joins TRBV16 to TRBJ2-7; D perhaps matches TRBD1 (6 bases). The V gene lost 1 base and the J gene lost 0 bases, with 10 bases spanning the gap. The CDR3 is 15 residues long. Germline V gene lookup returns CDR1 SGHSA and CDR2 FRNQAP. The CDR3 loop reads CASSLGGTSSYEQYF. The DNA read from the CDR3 is TGTGCAAGCAGCTTAGGCGGGACATCCTCCTATGAACAGTAC.

With respect to this clone: The gene symbols are mouse symbols. The read comes to an end 1 residue before the CDR3 does, leaving the germline J gene to fill in the end. The V and J genes are TRBV13-3 and TRBJ1-2; no clear D. V lost 5 bases to trimming and J lost 0 bases, with 8 bases between them. Germline values: CDR1 NNHDY, CDR2 SYVADS. The CDR3 is 13 residues long. The CDR3: CASSGKSNSDYTF. The CDR3 bases that were read are TGTGCCAGCAGCGGGAAATCAAACTCCGACTACACC.

Comment on this clone: Germline and genes: mouse. With the read ending 1 residue before the CDR3 end, the germline J gene is used to fill in that end. The chain has TRBV26 and TRBJ2-5, with 9 bases that match TRBD2. There are 14 residues in the CDR3. Germline CDR1 is KGHPV and CDR2 is FQNQEV (reference sequence). Trimming took 4 bases from V and 6 from J; bases not matched to a gene: 5. The chain's CDR3 is CASSRWGGVDTQYF. The DNA read from the CDR3 is TGTGCCAGCAGTCGGTGGGGGGGCGTGGACACCCAGTAC.

This clone was found a few times. Each gene name is a mouse one. The read terminates 1 residue before the CDR3 end, so the remaining end is supplied by the germline J gene. The rearrangement joins TRBV1 to TRBJ1-5; 7 bases are shared with TRBD1. The CDR3 contains 14 residues. Germline trimming cut 0 bases from V and 6 bases from J; bases unmatched to any gene: 2. The V gene's germline CDR1 is NSQYPW and CDR2 LRSPGD (reference sequence). The CDR3 here is CTCSADQGGQAPLF. The sequenced CDR3 bases are TGCACCTGCAGTGCAGATCAGGGGGGCCAGGCTCCGCTT. Full variable domain (remainder filled in from reference TRBV1 and TRBJ1-5): VTLLEQNPRWRLVPRGQAVNLRCILKNSQYPWMSWYQQDLQKQLQWLFTLRSPGDKEVKSLPGADYLATRVTDTELRLQVANMSQGRTLYCTCSADQGGQAPLFGEGTRLSVL.